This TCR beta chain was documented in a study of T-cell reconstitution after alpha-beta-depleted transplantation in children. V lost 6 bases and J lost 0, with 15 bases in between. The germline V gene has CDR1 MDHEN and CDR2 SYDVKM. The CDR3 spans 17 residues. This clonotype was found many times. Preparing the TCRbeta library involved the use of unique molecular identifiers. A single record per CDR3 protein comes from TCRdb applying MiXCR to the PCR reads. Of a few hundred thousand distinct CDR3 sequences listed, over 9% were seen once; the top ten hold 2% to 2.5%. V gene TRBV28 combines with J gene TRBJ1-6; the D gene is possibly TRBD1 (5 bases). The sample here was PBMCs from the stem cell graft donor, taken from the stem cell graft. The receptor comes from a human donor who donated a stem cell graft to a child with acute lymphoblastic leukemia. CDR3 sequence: CASRSDSSISYNSPLHF. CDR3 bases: TGTGCCAGCAGATCCGACAGTTCGATCTCCTATAATTCACCCCTCCACTTT.